This T cell receptor (beta chain) appears in the sequencing data of a study of tumor-infiltrating lymphocytes in primary liver carcinoma. Overall study context: Sample yields, roughly 3.5 to 7.13 million productive TCRbeta reads, were similar across the tissue types. Findings and caveats of the study: Compared with tumor region pairs, tumor-adjacent and tumor-blood pairs overlapped less. Tumors had a significantly higher top-250-clone fraction than blood (p = 0.039).

CDR1 is MNHNS and CDR2 is SASEGT in the germline V gene. This CDR3 is built from 13 residues. Concerning this clonotype itself: Antigen: not known. Compared with germline, one end of the junction differs, possibly owing to a read error.

Total RNA (approximately 500 ng) served as template for TCR beta cDNA synthesis primed by a constant-region primer. Researchers made the TCR beta libraries by running three nested multiplex PCR rounds with slightly modified ARM-PCR. Amplification in the first two PCR rounds was performed using TRBV1-TRBV30 forward primers and a C-beta reverse primer for approximately 10 cycles each. TCRdb re-analysed the multiplex PCR reads in MiXCR, keeping a single row per CDR3 protein. Of 75,000 to 80,000 distinct CDR3 sequences detected, 65% to 75% appear once; the ten largest clones hold less than 30%. DNA and RNA were both co-extracted from around 20-30 mg of bulk tissue that had not been sorted.

The sample taken for sequencing was tumor-adjacent normal liver tissue. The chain links TRBV6-1 to TRBJ2-7; no clear D gene. The TCR originated in a middle-aged man with primary liver carcinoma and hepatitis B virus infection. The CDR3 DNA sequence: TGTGCCAGCTCTTTCGGACGGAATTACGAGCATTACTTC. Its translation: CASSFGRNYEHYF.